Below are 5 T cell receptor beta chains sequenced from a single sample in a study of blood T cell repertoires in COVID-19. Measured with immunoSEQ multiplex PCR; TCRdb has only the in-frame clones, and not every one. The sample includes some 52,000 clones, around 86% of them seen just once. Sample: peripheral blood. These receptors were obtained from a man between 65 and 85 years old with acute or convalescent COVID-19.

The rearrangement joins TRBV6-4 to TRBJ2-1; 10 bases match TRBD2. Trimming took 7 bases from V and 2 from J; bases not matched to a gene: 11. Germline loops: CDR1 MRHNA, CDR2 SNTAGT. The CDR3 extends over 17 amino acids. Written as DNA, the CDR3 is TGTGCCAGCAACTCGATTAGCGGGGGGCTCCCCTACAATGAGCAGTTCTTC. Translating gives CASNSISGGLPYNEQFF.

The V call is TRBV5-1, the J call TRBJ2-1; 14 bases map to TRBD2. V shed 4 bases, J shed 3 bases, and the junction held 6 bases outside the gene matches. Germline values: CDR1 SGHRS, CDR2 YFSETQ. This CDR3 region has 17 residues. The CDR3 DNA is TGCGCCAGCAGCATAAGAGGGACTAGCGGGGGCTACAATGAGCAGTTCTTC. This sequence encodes CASSIRGTSGGYNEQFF.

DNA for the CDR3: TGTGCCAGTAGTATAGGCAGGGGACAGTCTGGGGCCAACGTCCTGACTTTC. Amino acid sequence: CASSIGRGQSGANVLTF. This chain connects TRBV19 to TRBJ2-6; 7 bases line up with TRBD1. This CDR3 is 17 amino acids long. Germline trimming cut 1 base from V and 1 base from J; bases unmatched to any gene: 4. Germline V gene sequence: CDR1 LNHDA, CDR2 SQIVND (reference sequence).

This sequence joins TRBV19 and TRBJ1-1, with 8 bases that match TRBD1. V was clipped by 4 bases and J by 3 bases; unmatched bases: 1. The CDR3 spans 13 residues. Per germline, CDR1 LNHDA and CDR2 SQIVND (reference sequence). The CDR3 coding sequence is TGTGCCAGTAGTAAACAGGGGGACACTGAAGCTTTCTTT. Protein sequence: CASSKQGDTEAFF.

The chain has TRBV28 and TRBJ2-2, with unresolved D. This CDR3 region has 13 residues. Germline V CDR1 and CDR2: MDHEN, SYDVKM. The V and J ends lost 8 bases and 5 bases respectively, with 12 bases between them. In DNA, the CDR3 is TGTGCCAGCCTCAGGCCAGTAACCGGGGAGCTGTTTTTT. This gives the protein CASLRPVTGELFF. Looking up the rest from reference TRBV28 and TRBJ2-2 gives the full variable domain: DVKVTQSSRYLVKRTGEKVFLECVQDMDHENMFWYRQDPGLGLRLIYFSYDVKMKEKGDIPEGYSVSREKKERFSLILESASTNQTSMYLCASLRPVTGELFFGEGSRLTVL.